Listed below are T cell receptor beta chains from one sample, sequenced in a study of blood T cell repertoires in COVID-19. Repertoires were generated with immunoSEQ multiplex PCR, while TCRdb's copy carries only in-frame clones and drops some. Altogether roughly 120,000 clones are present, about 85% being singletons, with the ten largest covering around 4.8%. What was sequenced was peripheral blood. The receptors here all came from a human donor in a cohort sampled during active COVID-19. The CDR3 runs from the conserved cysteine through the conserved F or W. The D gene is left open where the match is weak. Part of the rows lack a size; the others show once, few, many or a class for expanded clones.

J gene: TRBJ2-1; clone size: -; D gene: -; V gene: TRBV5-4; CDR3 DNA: TGTGCCAGTCAGCTTGGAGATAGCGGCTACAATGAGCAGTTCTTC; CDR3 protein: CASQLGDSGYNEQFF
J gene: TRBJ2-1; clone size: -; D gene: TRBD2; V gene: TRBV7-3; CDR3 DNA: TGTGCCAGCAGCATTACCGGGACTAGATACAATGAGCAGTTCTTC; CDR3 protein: CASSITGTRYNEQFF
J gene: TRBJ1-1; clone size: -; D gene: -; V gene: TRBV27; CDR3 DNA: TGTGCCAGCAGTCCTAGGGGGAACACTGAAGCTTTCTTT; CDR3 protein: CASSPRGNTEAFF
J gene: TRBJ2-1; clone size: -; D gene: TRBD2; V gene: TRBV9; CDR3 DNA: TGTGCCAGCAGCGCTACGACTAGCGAGCAGTTCTTC; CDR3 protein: CASSATTSEQFF
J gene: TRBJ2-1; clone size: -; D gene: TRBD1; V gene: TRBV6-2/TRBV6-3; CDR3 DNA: TGTGCCAGCAGTTCAGGGCCCGGGACAGGTAACAATGAGCAGTTCTTC; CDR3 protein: CASSSGPGTGNNEQFF
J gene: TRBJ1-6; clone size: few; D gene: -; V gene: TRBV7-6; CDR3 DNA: TGTGCCAGCAGCCCACGCCAGGCGTGGGCTTCACCCCTCCACTTT; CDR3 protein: CASSPRQAWASPLHF
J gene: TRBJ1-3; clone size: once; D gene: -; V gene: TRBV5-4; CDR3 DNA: TGTGCCAGCAGCTACCCCAGGGACTCTGGAAACACCATATATTTT; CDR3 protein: CASSYPRDSGNTIYF
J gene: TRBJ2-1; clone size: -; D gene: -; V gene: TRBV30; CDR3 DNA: TGTGCCTGGAGAGACAGCGTCTACAATGAGCAGTTCTTC; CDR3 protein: CAWRDSVYNEQFF
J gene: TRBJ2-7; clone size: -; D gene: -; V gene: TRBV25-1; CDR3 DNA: TGTGCCAGCAGCGAACGGGGGAGTATAAGGAACGAGCAGTACTTC; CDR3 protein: CASSERGSIRNEQYF
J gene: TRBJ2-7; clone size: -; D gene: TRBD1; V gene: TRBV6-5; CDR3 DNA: TGTGCCAGCAGCTTCCACACGCAGGGGGCTTACGAGCAGTACTTC; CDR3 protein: CASSFHTQGAYEQYF
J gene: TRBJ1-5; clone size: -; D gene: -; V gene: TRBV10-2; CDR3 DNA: TGCGCCAGCAGCCTACACGGGGGCAATCAGCCCCAGCATTTT; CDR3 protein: CASSLHGGNQPQHF
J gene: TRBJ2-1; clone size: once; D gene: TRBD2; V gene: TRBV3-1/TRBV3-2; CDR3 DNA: TGTGCCAGCAGCCAAGATCGGACTAGTTTCAATGAGCAGTTCTTC; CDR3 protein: CASSQDRTSFNEQFF
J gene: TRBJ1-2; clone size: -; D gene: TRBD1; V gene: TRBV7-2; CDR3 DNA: TGTGCCAGCAGCCCGGTCCCGGGACAGATTTTCTATGGCTACACCTTC; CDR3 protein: CASSPVPGQIFYGYTF
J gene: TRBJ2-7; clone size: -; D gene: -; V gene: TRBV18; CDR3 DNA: TGTGCCAGCTCCCCGGGGACGGGCGGGGCCTACGAGCAGTACTTC; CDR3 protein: CASSPGTGGAYEQYF
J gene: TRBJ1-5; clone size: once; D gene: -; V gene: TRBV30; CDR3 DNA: TGTGCCTGGAGTGGGGCAGCTTATAGCAATCAGCCCCAGCATTTT; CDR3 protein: CAWSGAAYSNQPQHF
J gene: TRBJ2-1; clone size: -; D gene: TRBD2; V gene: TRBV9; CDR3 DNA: TGTGCCAGCAGCCAACTAGCGGGAGGTTACAATGAGCAGTTCTTC; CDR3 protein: CASSQLAGGYNEQFF
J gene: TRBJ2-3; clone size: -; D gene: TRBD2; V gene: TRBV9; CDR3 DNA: TGTGCCAGCAGCGTAGACGGGGGGACAGATACGCAGTATTTT; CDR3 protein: CASSVDGGTDTQYF
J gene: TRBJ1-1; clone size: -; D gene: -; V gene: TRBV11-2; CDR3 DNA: TGTGCCAGCAGCTTAGCAGGCTCCGACCGCTTAGCTTTCTTT; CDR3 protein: CASSLAGSDRLAFF
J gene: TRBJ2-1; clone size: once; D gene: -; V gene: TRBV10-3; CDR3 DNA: TGTGCCATTCAGTCTCTGTCAAGTGAGCAGTTCTTC; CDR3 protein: CAIQSLSSEQFF
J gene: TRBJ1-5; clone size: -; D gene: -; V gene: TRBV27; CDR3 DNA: TGTGCCAGCGGGGCCGATTACCCAGGGGGCAATCAGCCCCAGCATTTT; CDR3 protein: CASGADYPGGNQPQHF
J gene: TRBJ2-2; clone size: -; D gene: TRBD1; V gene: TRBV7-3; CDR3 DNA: TGTGCCAGCAGCTTTGTCCGGGACAGGAACACCGGGGAGCTGTTTTTT; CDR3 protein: CASSFVRDRNTGELFF
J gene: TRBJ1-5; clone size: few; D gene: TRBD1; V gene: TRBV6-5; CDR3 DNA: TGTGCCAGTACTTGGACAGGGGCTAATCAGCCCCAGCATTTT; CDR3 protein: CASTWTGANQPQHF
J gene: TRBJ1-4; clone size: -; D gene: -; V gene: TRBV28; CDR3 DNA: TGTGCCAGCACCCAAGGGGGGGCTCGCGTGGAAAAACTGTTTTTT; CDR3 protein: CASTQGGARVEKLFF
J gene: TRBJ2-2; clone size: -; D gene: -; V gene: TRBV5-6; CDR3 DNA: TGTGCCAGCAGCTTGAAAGCAGGGGTTAACACCGGGGAGCTGTTTTTT; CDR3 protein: CASSLKAGVNTGELFF
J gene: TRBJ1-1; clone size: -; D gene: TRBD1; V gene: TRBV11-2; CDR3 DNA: TGTGCCAGCAGCTGGGACAGGGCCACTGAAGCTTTCTTT; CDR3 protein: CASSWDRATEAFF
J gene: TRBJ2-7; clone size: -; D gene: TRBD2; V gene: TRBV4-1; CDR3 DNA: TGCGCCAGCAGCCAAGCCGGACTAGCGGGGGCCCTGGGGGGTGAGCAGTACTTC; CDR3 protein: CASSQAGLAGALGGEQYF
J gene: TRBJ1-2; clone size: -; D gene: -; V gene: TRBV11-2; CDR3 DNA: TGTGCCAGCACCCTATACACGGGAGACTATGGCTACACCTTC; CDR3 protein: CASTLYTGDYGYTF
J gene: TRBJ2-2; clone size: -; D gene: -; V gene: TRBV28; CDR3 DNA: TGTGCCAGCACAGGGAACACCGGGGAGCTGTTTTTT; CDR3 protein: CASTGNTGELFF
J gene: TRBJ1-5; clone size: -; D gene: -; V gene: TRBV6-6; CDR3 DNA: TGTGCCAGCATTAAGACTGGGGCTATCAATCAGCCCCAGCATTTT; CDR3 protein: CASIKTGAINQPQHF
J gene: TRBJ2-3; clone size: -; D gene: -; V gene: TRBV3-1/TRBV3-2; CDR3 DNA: TGTGCCAGCAGCTTGGGACTCCCGGGAGATACGCAGTATTTT; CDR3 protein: CASSLGLPGDTQYF
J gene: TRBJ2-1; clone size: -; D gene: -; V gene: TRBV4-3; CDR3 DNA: TGCGCCAGCAGCCAAGATTATACAGCCCGAATTGAGCAGTTCTTC; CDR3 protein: CASSQDYTARIEQFF
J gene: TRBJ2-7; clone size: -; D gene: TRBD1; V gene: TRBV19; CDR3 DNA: TGTGCCAGTAGACAAACAGGGGGCCGAATCCACTACGAGCAGTACTTC; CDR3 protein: CASRQTGGRIHYEQYF
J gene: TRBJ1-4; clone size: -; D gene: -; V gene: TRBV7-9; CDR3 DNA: TGTGCCAGCAGCTTAGCGGCAGATAATGAAAAACTGTTTTTT; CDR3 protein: CASSLAADNEKLFF
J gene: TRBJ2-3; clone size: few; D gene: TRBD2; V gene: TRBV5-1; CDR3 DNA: TGCGCCAGCAGGGAGACTAGCGGGAGCTCAGATACGCAGTATTTT; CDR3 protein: CASRETSGSSDTQYF
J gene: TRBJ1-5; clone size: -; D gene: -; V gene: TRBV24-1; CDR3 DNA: TGTGCCACCAGTGATGAAACAGGGAACCAGCCCCAGCATTTT; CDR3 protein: CATSDETGNQPQHF
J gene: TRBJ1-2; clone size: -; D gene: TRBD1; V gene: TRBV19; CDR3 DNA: TGTGCCAGTAGTCCCCGGGACAGGTATGGCTACACCTTC; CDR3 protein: CASSPRDRYGYTF
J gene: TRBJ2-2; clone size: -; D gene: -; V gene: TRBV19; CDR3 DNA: TGTGCCAGTAGTATGCGGGGCGTTCTGCACACCGGGGAGCTGTTTTTT; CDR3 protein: CASSMRGVLHTGELFF
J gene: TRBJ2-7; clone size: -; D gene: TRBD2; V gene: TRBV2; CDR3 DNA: TGTGCCAGCAGGGGGACTAGCGGGAGCGGCGAGCAGTACTTC; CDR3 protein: CASRGTSGSGEQYF
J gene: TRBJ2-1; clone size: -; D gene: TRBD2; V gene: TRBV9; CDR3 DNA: TGTGCCAGCAACAGCGGGAGGGCCAATGAGCAGTTCTTC; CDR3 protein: CASNSGRANEQFF
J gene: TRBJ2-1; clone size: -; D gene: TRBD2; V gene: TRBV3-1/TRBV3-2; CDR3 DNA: TGTGCCAGCAGCCAACTCCCTAGCGGTAATGAGCAGTTCTTC; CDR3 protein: CASSQLPSGNEQFF
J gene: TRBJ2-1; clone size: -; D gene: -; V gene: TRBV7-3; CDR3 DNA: TGTGCCAGCAGCCGGAGCGGCTCCCACAACCTCAATGAGCAGTTCTTC; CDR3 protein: CASSRSGSHNLNEQFF
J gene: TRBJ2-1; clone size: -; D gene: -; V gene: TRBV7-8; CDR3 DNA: TGTGCCAGCAGCCGCTCAGGGGGAGGTGAGCAGTTCTTC; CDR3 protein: CASSRSGGGEQFF
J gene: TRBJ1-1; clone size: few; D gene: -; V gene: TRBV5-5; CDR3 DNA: TGTGCCAGCAGCTTCGACTCACCGAACACTGAAGCTTTCTTT; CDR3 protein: CASSFDSPNTEAFF
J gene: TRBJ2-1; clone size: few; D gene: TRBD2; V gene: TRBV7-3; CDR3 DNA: TGTGCCAGCAGCTTAACTCGTGGCGGGGGGGGCCACAATGAGCAGTTCTTC; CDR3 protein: CASSLTRGGGGHNEQFF